The 2 T cell receptor beta chains reported below all come from one sample, sequenced in a study of pediatric ulcerative colitis. One to two pinch biopsies were taken from the rectum during colonoscopy. Produced via immunoSEQ multiplex PCR; TCRdb's table is partial and in-frame only. Among 30,000 to 35,000 clones listed, about 81% were seen once. Sequencing was carried out using gut tissue. Source of these receptors: a boy aged 10-17 years with mild ulcerative colitis.

The gene calls are TRBV27 and TRBJ2-3; D ambiguous. The germline CDR1 and CDR2 sequences are MNHEY and SMNVEV (reference sequence). The CDR3 is 15 residues long. V shed 1 base and J shed 1 base, with 9 bases lying between them. DNA for the CDR3: TGTGCCAGCAGTTTATGGGGATCACGCACAGATACGCAGTATTTT. Residues: CASSLWGSRTDTQYF.

V and J are TRBV9 and TRBJ2-1; the match to TRBD2 covers 9 bases. V gave up 0 bases and J gave up 4 bases; unmatched junction bases: 5. CDR1 is SGDLS and CDR2 is YYNGEE in the germline V gene. The CDR3 covers 16 residues. CDR3 coding DNA: TGTGCCAGCAGCGTAGCTGGGGCGGGGGGGTACAATGAGCAGTTCTTC. Amino acids: CASSVAGAGGYNEQFF.